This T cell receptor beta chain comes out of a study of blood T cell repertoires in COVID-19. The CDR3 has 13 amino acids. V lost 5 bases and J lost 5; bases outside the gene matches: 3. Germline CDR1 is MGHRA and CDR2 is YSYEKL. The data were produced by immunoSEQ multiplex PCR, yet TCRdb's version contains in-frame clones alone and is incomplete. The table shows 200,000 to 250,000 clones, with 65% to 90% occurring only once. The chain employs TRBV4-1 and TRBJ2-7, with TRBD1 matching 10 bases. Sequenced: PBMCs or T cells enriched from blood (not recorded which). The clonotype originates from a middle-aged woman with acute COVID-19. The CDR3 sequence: CASSSDRGNEQYF. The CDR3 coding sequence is TGCGCCAGCAGCTCGGACAGGGGGAACGAGCAGTACTTC.